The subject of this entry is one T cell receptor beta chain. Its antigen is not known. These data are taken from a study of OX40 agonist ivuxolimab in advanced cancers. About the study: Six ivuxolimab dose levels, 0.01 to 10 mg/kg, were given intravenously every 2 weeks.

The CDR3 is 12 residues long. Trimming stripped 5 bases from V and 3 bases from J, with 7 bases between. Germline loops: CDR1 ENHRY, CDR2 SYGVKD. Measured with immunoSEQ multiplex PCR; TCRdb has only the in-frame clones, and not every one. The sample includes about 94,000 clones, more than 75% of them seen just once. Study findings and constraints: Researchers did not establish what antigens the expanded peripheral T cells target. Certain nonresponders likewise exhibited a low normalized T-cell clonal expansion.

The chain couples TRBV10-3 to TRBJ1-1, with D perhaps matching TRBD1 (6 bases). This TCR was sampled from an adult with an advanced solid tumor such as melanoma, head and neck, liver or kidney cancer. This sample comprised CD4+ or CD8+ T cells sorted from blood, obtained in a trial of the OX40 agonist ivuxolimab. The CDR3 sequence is CAISRTDTEAFF. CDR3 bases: TGTGCCATCAGTAGGACAGACACTGAAGCTTTCTTT.